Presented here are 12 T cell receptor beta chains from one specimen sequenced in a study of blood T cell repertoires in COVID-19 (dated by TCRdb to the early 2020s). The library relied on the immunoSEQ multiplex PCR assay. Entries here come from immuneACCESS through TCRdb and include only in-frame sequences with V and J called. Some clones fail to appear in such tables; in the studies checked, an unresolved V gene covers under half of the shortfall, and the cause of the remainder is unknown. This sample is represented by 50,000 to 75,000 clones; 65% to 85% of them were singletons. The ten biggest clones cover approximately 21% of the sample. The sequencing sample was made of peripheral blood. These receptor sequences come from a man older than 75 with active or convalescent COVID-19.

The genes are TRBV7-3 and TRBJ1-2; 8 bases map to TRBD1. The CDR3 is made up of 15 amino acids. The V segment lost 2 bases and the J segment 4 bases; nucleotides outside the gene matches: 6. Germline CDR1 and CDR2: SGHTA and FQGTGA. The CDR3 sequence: CASSLGQGETYGYTF. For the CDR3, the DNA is TGTGCCAGCAGCTTAGGACAGGGAGAAACCTATGGCTACACCTTC.

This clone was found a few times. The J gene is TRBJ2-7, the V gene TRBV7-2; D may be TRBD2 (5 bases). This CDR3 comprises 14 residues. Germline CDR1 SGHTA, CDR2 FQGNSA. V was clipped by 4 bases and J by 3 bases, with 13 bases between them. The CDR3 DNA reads TGTGCCAGCAGCTCCAGCGCGGGTTTCTACGAGCAGTACTTC. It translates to CASSSSAGFYEQYF.

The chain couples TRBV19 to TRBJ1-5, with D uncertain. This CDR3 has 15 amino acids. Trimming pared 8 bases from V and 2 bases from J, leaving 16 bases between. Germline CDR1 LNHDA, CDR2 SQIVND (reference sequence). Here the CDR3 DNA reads TGTGCCAGTCGGCTCCGGAATGGAGGCAATCAGCCCCAGCATTTT. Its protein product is CASRLRNGGNQPQHF. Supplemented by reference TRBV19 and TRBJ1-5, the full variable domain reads DGGITQSPKYLFRKEGQNVTLSCEQNLNHDAMYWYRQDPGQGLRLIYYSQIVNDFQKGDIAEGYSVSREKKESFPLTVTSAQKNPTAFYLCASRLRNGGNQPQHFGDGTRLSIL.

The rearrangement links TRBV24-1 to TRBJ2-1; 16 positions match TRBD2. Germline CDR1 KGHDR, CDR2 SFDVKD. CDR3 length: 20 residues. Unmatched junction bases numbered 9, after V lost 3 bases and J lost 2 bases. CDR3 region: CATSDHLVGLAGGPYNEQFF. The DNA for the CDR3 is TGTGCCACCAGTGATCACCTAGTGGGACTAGCGGGAGGGCCCTACAATGAGCAGTTCTTC.

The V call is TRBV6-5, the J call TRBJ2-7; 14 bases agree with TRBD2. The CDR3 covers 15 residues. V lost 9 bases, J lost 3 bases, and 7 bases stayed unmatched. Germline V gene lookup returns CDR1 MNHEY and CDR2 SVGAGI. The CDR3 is CASWGLAGAVYEQYF. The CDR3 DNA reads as TGTGCCAGTTGGGGACTAGCGGGAGCAGTCTACGAGCAGTACTTC.

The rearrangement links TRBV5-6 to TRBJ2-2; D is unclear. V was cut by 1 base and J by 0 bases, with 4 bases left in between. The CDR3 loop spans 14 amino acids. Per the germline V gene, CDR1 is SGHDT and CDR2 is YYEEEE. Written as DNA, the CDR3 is TGTGCCAGCAGCTTGTTTACGAACACCGGGGAGCTGTTTTTT. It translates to CASSLFTNTGELFF.

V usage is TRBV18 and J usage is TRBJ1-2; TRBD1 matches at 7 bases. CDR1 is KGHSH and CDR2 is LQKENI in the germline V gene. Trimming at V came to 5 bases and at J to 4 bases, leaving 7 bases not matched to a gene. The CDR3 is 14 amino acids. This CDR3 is CASSGDSKVYGYTF. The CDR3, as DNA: TGTGCCAGCTCAGGGGACAGCAAAGTCTATGGCTACACCTTC.

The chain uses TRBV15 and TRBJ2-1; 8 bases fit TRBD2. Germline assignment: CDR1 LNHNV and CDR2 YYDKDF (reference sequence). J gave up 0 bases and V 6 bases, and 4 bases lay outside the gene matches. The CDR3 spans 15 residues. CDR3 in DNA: TGTGCCACCAGAATAGCGGGGAGCTCCTACAATGAGCAGTTCTTC. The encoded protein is CATRIAGSSYNEQFF.

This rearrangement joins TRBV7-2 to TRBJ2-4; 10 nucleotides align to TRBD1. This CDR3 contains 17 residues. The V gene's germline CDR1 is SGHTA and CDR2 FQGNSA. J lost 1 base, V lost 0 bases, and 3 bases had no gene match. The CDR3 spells CASSLAQGQGAKNIQYF. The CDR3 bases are TGTGCCAGCAGCTTAGCGCAGGGACAGGGGGCCAAAAACATTCAGTACTTC.

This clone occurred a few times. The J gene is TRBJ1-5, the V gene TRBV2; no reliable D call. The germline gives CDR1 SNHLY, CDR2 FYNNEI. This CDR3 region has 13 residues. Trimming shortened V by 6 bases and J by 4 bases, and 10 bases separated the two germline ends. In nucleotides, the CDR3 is TGTGCCAGCAGCAAGGAGCGGAATCAGCCCCAGCATTTT. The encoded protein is CASSKERNQPQHF.

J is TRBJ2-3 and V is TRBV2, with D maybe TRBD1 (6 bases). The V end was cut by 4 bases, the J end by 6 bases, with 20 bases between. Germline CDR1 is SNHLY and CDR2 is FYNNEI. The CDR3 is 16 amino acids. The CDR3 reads CASSVSQGSVADTQYF. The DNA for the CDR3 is TGTGCCAGCAGTGTTTCACAGGGTTCGGTCGCGGATACGCAGTATTTT.

The CDR3 DNA is TGTGCCAGTACCCTCCGAGGTTTGGATTATCAGCCCCAGCATTTT. It translates to CASTLRGLDYQPQHF. The V gene is TRBV19, the J gene TRBJ1-5; D gene uncertain. The V end was cut by 7 bases, the J end by 5 bases, with 18 bases between. CDR3 size: 15 residues. Germline V lookup: CDR1 LNHDA, CDR2 SQIVND (reference sequence).